The 6 T cell receptor beta chains below come from one sample, sequenced in a study of shared clonotypes between healthy human individuals. TCRdb's table, derived via immunoSEQ multiplex PCR, lists solely in-frame clones and lacks some. The top ten hold approximately 0.13% of the sample, which has some 2 million clones, 90% to 95% seen once. Source material: naive CD4+ T cells sorted from blood. Subset given: CD45RA+ positively selected. These TCRs come from a man in his late teens or twenties in good health.

The chain's CDR3 is CASSPRRAKETQYF. In nucleotides, the CDR3 is TGTGCCAGCAGTCCAAGGCGGGCCAAAGAGACCCAGTACTTC. The gene calls are TRBV6-6 and TRBJ2-5, with a weak D call TRBD2 (5 bases). This CDR3 comprises 14 residues. Germline CDR1 reads MNHNY; CDR2 reads SVGAGI (reference sequence). Trimming removed 5 bases from V and 3 bases from J, with 13 bases in between.

The J gene is TRBJ1-2, the V gene TRBV5-1; D unresolved. Germline CDR1 and CDR2: SGHRS and YFSETQ. This CDR3 is 15 amino acids long. Trimming shortened V by 0 bases and J by 3 bases, and 12 bases separated the two germline ends. The CDR3 region has the DNA TGCGCCAGCAGCTTGGAAGGCGCCAGCTACTATGGCTACACCTTC. Protein product: CASSLEGASYYGYTF.

The genes are TRBV2 and TRBJ2-1; D possibly matches TRBD1 or TRBD2 (6 bases each). There are 16 residues in the CDR3. With 0 bases removed from V and 10 bases from J, the gap between germline ends came to 19 bases. The germline gives CDR1 SNHLY, CDR2 FYNNEI. The CDR3 sequence is CASSEAEGGLIGEQFF. In DNA form, the CDR3 reads TGTGCCAGCAGTGAAGCTGAGGGGGGTCTCATCGGGGAGCAGTTCTTC.

V gene TRBV5-1 combines with J gene TRBJ2-6; D possibly matches TRBD1 or TRBD2 (5 bases each). The CDR3 spans 16 residues. Per germline, CDR1 SGHRS and CDR2 YFSETQ. The V and J ends lost 0 bases and 2 bases respectively, with 9 bases between them. The CDR3 DNA is TGCGCCAGCAGCTTGGACGGGGACCCTGGGGCCAACGTCCTGACTTTC. Translating it yields CASSLDGDPGANVLTF.

This clone turned up a few times. At the DNA level, this CDR3 is encoded by other sequences in the same sample as well. The chain recombines TRBV10-3 with TRBJ1-5; 9 nucleotides align to TRBD1. CDR3 length: 12 amino acids. Germline loops: CDR1 ENHRY, CDR2 SYGVKD. With V trimmed by 8 bases and J by 4 bases, 0 bases remained unmatched. CDR3 loop: CAIGQGNQPQHF. The CDR3 DNA reads TGTGCCATCGGACAGGGGAATCAGCCCCAGCATTTT.

The J gene is TRBJ1-2, the V gene TRBV19, with D possibly matching TRBD1 (5 bases). Deletions cut 5 bases from V and 3 bases from J, with 13 bases between. Germline CDR1 reads LNHDA; CDR2 reads SQIVND (reference sequence). This CDR3 has 14 amino acids. The CDR3 is CASSGLGTDYGYTF. The CDR3 DNA reads as TGTGCCAGTAGTGGGTTGGGGACGGACTATGGCTACACCTTC.